This T cell receptor beta chain originates from a study of OX40 agonist ivuxolimab in advanced cancers. Overall study: As their treatment, patients were administered ivuxolimab, an agonistic anti-OX40 (CD134) antibody. Study-level results: Relatively little clonal expansion, among the lowest observed, appeared in partial responders at 0.1-3.0 mg/kg.

TCRdb keeps only in-frame clones here, not all; method: immunoSEQ multiplex PCR. The sample contains some 17,000 clones, just under 80% of which appear only once. The CDR3 runs to 16 residues. V gave up 7 bases and J gave up 2 bases, with 21 bases separating them. Germline assignment: CDR1 SNHLY and CDR2 FYNNEI. By sample share, this clone is large. Its antigen remains unknown. The TCR comes from an adult with an advanced solid tumor such as melanoma, head and neck, liver or kidney cancer. Sequencing was performed on CD4+ or CD8+ T cells sorted from blood, taken in a trial of the OX40 agonist ivuxolimab. J is TRBJ2-7 and V is TRBV2; D may match TRBD1 or TRBD2 (5 bases each). This chain's CDR3 is CASTPPLGTLAYEQYF. For the CDR3, the DNA is TGTGCCAGCACCCCGCCCCTCGGGACGTTGGCCTACGAGCAGTACTTC. The variable domain in full, completed from reference TRBV2 and TRBJ2-7, reads EPEVTQTPSHQVTQMGQEVILRCVPISNHLYFYWYRQILGQKVEFLVSFYNNEISEKSEIFDDQFSVERPDGSNFTLKIRSTKLEDSAMYFCASTPPLGTLAYEQYFGPGTRLTVT.